The present entry profiles one TCR beta chain with its context. This clonotype has a handful of counts. The antigen this receptor binds is unknown. Nothing much larger sits one base from this clone, and base qualities are not available. The sample belongs to a study of response to subunit inactivated influenza vaccine (dated by TCRdb to between 2018 and 2020). Study-wide context: To follow how T cells responded to a trivalent subunit inactivated influenza vaccine, the researchers relied on deep quantitative profiling of the T cell receptor repertoire. Results the study describes overall, beyond this receptor: It was suggested by the authors that each seasonal influenza vaccination may recruit only a limited number of new T cells.

The library was generated by RT-PCR. TCRdb shows the sequencer as Illumina HiSeq 2500. In-frame beta chains were kept once TCRdb had trimmed the public reads at Q25 with fastp and called clones with MiXCR. Every distinct CDR3 protein forms one entry, paired with its most common genes and DNA. The sample includes 700,000 to 800,000 distinct CDR3 sequences, with approximately 18% observed a single time. The ten largest account for 9.5% to 13% of the sample. The TCR comes from a man aged 50 to 59 who received an inactivated influenza vaccine. Donor details come from another sample of the same person, matched by shared clones. Sequenced here: PBMCs from blood, sampled 4 to 6 days after vaccination.

At the DNA level, the sequence is TGTGCCAGCAGCCTTAATCTAGGAAACACTGAAGCTTTCTTT. It codes for CASSLNLGNTEAFF. The chain couples TRBV7-8 to TRBJ1-1, with the D gene uncertain. From the cysteine up to the phenylalanine, the CDR3 has a length of 14 residues. Only the CDR3 DNA is retained, 42 bases long and in frame from the first base. Trimming at the junction amounts to 5 bases on V and 2 bases on J, and the germline ends lie 12 bases apart. CDR1 and CDR2, per the germline V gene, are SGHVS and FQNEAQ.